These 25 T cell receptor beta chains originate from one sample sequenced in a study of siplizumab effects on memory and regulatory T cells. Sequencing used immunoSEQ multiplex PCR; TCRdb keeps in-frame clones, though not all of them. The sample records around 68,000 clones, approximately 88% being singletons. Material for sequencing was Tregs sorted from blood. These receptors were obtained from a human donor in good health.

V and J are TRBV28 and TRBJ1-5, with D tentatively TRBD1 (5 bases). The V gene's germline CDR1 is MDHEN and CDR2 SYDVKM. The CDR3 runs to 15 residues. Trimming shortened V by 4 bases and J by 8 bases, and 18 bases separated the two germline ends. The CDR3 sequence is CASSSLGTSGEPQHF. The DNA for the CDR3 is TGTGCCAGCAGTTCCCTCGGGACTTCTGGGGAGCCCCAGCATTTT.

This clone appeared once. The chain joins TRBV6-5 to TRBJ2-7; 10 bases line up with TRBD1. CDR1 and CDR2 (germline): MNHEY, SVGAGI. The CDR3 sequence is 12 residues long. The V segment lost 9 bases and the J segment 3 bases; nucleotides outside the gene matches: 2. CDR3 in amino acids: CARRTGGYEQYF. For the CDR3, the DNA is TGTGCCAGGAGGACAGGGGGCTACGAGCAGTACTTC.

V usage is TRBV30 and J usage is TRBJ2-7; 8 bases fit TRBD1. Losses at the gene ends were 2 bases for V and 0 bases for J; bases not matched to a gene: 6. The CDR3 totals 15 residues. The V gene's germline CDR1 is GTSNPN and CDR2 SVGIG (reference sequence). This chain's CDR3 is CAWSYRGMRSYEQYF. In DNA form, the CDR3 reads TGTGCCTGGAGTTACAGGGGGATGCGCTCCTACGAGCAGTACTTC.

CDR3 amino acids: CASASGTQGPHGYTF. The DNA for the CDR3 is TGCGCCAGCGCCTCCGGGACCCAGGGGCCGCACGGCTACACCTTC. This chain joins TRBV5-1 and TRBJ1-2, with D perhaps TRBD1 (6 bases). CDR1 SGHRS and CDR2 YFSETQ come from the germline V gene. V dropped 7 bases and J dropped 8 bases, with 24 bases sitting between them. This CDR3 contains 15 residues.

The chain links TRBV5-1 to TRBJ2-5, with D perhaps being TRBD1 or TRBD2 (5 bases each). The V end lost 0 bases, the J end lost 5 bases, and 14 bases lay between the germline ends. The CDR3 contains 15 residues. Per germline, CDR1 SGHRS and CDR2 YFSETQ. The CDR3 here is CASSLGDRLVETQYF. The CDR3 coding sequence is TGCGCCAGCAGCTTGGGGGACCGTTTGGTTGAGACCCAGTACTTC.

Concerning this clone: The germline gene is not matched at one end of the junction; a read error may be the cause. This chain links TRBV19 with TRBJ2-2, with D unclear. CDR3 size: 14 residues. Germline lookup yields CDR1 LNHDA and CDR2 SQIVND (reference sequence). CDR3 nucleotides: TGTGCCAGTAGCATAGCTGAGAACACCGGGGAGCTGTTTTTT. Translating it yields CASSIAENTGELFF.

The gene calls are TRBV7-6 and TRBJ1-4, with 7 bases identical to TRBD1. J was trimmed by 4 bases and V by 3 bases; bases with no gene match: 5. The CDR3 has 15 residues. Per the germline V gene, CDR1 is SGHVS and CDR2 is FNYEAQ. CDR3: CASSLGDRINEKLFF. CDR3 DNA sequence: TGTGCCAGCAGCTTGGGGGACAGAATTAATGAAAAACTGTTTTTT.

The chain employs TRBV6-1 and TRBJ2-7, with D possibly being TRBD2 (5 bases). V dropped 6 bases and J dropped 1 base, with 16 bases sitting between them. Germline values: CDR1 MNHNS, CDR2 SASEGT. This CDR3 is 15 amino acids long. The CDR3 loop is CASSPQRFRSYEQYF. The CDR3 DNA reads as TGTGCCAGCAGCCCACAGCGGTTTAGATCCTACGAGCAGTACTTC.

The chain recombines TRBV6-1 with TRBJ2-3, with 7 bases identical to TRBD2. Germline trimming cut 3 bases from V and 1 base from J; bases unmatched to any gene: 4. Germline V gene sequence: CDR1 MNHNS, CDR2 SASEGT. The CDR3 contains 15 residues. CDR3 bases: TGTGCCAGCAGTGATTGGGGGGGTGGCACAGATACGCAGTATTTT. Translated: CASSDWGGGTDTQYF.

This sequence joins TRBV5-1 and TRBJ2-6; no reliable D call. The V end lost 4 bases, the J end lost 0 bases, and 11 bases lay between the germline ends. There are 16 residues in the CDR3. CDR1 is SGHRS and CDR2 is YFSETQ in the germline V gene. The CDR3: CASSPRPGSGANVLTF. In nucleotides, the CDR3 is TGCGCCAGCAGCCCACGACCGGGCTCTGGGGCCAACGTCCTGACTTTC.

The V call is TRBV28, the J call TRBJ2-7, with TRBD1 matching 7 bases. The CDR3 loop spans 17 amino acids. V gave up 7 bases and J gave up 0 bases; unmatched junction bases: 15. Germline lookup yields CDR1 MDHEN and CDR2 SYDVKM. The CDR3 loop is CASTPLVSGGASYEQYF. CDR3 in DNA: TGTGCCAGCACCCCTTTAGTTTCAGGGGGAGCCTCCTACGAGCAGTACTTC.

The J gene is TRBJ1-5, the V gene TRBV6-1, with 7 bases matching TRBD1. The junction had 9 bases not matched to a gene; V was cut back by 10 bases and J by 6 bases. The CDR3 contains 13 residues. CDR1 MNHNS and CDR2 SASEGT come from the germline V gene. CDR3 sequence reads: CATKTGRGQPQHF. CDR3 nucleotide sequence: TGTGCCACTAAGACAGGGAGAGGTCAGCCCCAGCATTTT.

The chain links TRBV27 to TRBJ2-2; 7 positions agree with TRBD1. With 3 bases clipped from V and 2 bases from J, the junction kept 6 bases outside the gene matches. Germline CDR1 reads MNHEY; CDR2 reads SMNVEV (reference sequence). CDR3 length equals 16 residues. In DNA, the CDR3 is TGTGCCAGCAGTTTCACGGGACAGTTTAACACCGGGGAGCTGTTTTTT. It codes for CASSFTGQFNTGELFF.

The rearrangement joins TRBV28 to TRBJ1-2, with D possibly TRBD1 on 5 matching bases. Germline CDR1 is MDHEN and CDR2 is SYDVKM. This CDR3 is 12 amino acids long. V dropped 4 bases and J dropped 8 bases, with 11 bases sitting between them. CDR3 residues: CASSSGPGGYTF. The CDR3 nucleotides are TGTGCCAGCAGTTCAGGGCCGGGAGGCTACACCTTC.

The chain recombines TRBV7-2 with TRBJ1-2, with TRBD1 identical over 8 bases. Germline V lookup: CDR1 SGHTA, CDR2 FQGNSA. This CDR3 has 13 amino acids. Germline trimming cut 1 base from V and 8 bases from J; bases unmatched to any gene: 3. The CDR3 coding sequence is TGTGCCAGCAGCTTAGACAGGGGGAGAGGCTACACCTTC. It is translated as CASSLDRGRGYTF.

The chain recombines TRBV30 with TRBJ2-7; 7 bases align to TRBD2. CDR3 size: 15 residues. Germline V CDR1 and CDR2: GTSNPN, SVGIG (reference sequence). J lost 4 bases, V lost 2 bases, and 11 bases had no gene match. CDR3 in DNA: TGTGCCTGGAGTTATCCAGGGACTATCCAATACGAGCAGTACTTC. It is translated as CAWSYPGTIQYEQYF.

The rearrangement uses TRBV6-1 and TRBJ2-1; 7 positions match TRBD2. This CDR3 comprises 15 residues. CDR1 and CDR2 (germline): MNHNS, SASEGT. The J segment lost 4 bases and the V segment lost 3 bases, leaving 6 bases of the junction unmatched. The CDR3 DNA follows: TGTGCCAGCAGTGATGTGGGGGGGGTTTACAATGAGCAGTTCTTC. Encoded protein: CASSDVGGVYNEQFF.

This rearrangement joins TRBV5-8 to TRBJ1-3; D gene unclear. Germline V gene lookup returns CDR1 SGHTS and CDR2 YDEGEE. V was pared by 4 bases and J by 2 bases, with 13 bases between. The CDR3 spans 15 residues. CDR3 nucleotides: TGTGCCAGCAGCCCGACCAGTCCCGCTGGAAACACCATATATTTT. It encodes CASSPTSPAGNTIYF.

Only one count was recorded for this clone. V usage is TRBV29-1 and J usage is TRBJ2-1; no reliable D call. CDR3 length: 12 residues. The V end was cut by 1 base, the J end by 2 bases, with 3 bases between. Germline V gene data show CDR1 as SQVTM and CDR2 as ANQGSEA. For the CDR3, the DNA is TGCAGCGTTGAAGCGACCTACAATGAGCAGTTCTTC. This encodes CSVEATYNEQFF.

CDR3 amino acids: CASSAPGPQFF. In nucleotides, the CDR3 is TGTGCCAGCAGTGCACCGGGGCCACAGTTCTTC. The chain employs TRBV7-6 and TRBJ2-1, with D possibly called TRBD1 or TRBD2 (5 bases each). CDR3 length: 11 residues. Germline CDR1 is SGHVS and CDR2 is FNYEAQ. V lost 6 bases and J 13 bases, leaving 13 bases between the germline ends.

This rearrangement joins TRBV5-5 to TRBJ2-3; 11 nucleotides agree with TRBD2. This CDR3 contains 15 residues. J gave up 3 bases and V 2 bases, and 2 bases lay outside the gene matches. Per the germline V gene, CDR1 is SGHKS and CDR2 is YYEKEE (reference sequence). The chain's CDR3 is CASSFRLAGTDTQYF. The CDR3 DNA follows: TGTGCCAGCAGCTTCCGACTAGCGGGAACAGATACGCAGTATTTT.

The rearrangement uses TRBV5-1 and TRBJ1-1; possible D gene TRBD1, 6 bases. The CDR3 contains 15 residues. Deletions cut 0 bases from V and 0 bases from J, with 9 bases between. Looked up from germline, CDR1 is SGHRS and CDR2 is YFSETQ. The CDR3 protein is CASSLAGHLNTEAFF. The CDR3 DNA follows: TGCGCCAGCAGCTTGGCGGGACACTTGAACACTGAAGCTTTCTTT.

The CDR3 region has the DNA TGCGCCAGCAGCACTGGACTAGCGGGAGGGCCGGTAGAGACCCAGTACTTC. It codes for CASSTGLAGGPVETQYF. The chain carries TRBV4-3 and TRBJ2-5, with TRBD2 identical over 15 bases. V trimming: 5 bases; J trimming: 4 bases; junction bases outside the gene matches: 8. The V gene's germline CDR1 is LGHNA and CDR2 YSLEER. The CDR3 covers 17 residues.

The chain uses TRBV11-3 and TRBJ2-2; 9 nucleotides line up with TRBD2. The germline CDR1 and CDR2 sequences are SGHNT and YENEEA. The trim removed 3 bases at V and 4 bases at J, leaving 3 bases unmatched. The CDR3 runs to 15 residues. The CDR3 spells CASSFGSGSTGELFF. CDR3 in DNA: TGTGCCAGCAGCTTTGGTAGCGGGAGCACCGGGGAGCTGTTTTTT.

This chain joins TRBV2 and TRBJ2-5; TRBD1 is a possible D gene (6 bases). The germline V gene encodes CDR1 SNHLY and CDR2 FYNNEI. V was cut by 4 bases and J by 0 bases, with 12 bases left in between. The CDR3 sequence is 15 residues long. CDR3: CASSAGAKYQETQYF. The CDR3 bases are TGTGCCAGCAGTGCAGGGGCCAAGTACCAAGAGACCCAGTACTTC.